A selection of T cell receptor beta chains follows, all from one sample in a study of OX40 agonist ivuxolimab in advanced cancers. The table came from immunoSEQ multiplex PCR; TCRdb's copy has only in-frame clones and leaves some out. The data show 99,000 or so clones, roughly 90% seen once. The specimen comprised CD4+ or CD8+ T cells sorted from blood, sampled in a trial of the OX40 agonist ivuxolimab. These receptor sequences come from an adult with an advanced solid tumor such as melanoma, head and neck, liver or kidney cancer. Both conserved end residues are part of each CDR3. Each record gives: J gene, D gene, clone size, V gene, CDR3 protein, CDR3 DNA. A D gene is named only where the DNA matches it firmly. Only part of the rows carry a size: once, few, many, or a class if the clone is expanded.

>TRBJ2-7|NA|once|TRBV5-1
CASSLGGYEQYF
TGCGCCAGCAGCTTGGGAGGGTACGAGCAGTACTTC
>TRBJ2-1|NA|NA|TRBV29-1
CSVDRGITEQFF
TGCAGCGTTGACAGGGGAATAACGGAGCAGTTCTTC
>TRBJ1-2|TRBD1|NA|TRBV19
CASSTGQGRYGYTF
TGTGCCAGTAGTACTGGACAGGGTCGGTATGGCTACACCTTC
>TRBJ2-1|TRBD2|NA|TRBV5-1
CASSLWGGGRSYNEQFF
TGCGCCAGCAGCTTGTGGGGCGGGGGTCGCTCCTACAATGAGCAGTTCTTC
>TRBJ2-1|NA|once|TRBV5-1
CASSLDGTPYNEQFF
TGCGCCAGCAGCTTGGACGGGACTCCATACAATGAGCAGTTCTTC
>TRBJ2-6|NA|NA|TRBV6-6
CASSYLASSGANVLTF
TGTGCCAGCAGTTACCTCGCGAGCTCTGGGGCCAACGTCCTGACTTTC
>TRBJ1-5|NA|NA|TRBV6-1
CASSVRGSNQPQHF
TGTGCCAGCAGTGTCAGGGGCTCCAATCAGCCCCAGCATTTT
>TRBJ1-1|TRBD1|NA|TRBV15
CATSKGQVGAEAFF
TGTGCCACCAGCAAGGGACAGGTGGGCGCTGAAGCTTTCTTT
>TRBJ2-3|NA|few|TRBV9
CASSVASATDTQYF
TGTGCCAGCAGCGTAGCTAGCGCCACAGATACGCAGTATTTT
>TRBJ2-7|TRBD1|NA|TRBV19
CASSMGQGPYEQYF
TGTGCCAGTAGTATGGGACAGGGGCCCTACGAGCAGTACTTC
>TRBJ2-3|NA|NA|TRBV6-5
CASRDFRTDTQYF
TGTGCCAGTCGGGACTTTCGCACAGATACGCAGTATTTT
>TRBJ1-5|TRBD1|once|TRBV19
CATQDRRAGSNQPQHF
TGTGCCACCCAGGACAGGCGGGCGGGTAGCAATCAGCCCCAGCATTTT
>TRBJ2-3|TRBD2|NA|TRBV5-6
CASSLAPGTSGSLLDTQYF
TGTGCCAGCAGCTTGGCCCCGGGGACTAGCGGGAGTCTTTTAGATACGCAGTATTTT
>TRBJ1-4|TRBD1|NA|TRBV28
CASSLIGTVNEKLFF
TGTGCCAGCAGTCTCATCGGGACAGTTAATGAAAAACTGTTTTTT
>TRBJ2-6|NA|NA|TRBV21-1
CASSKRDRAMLSGANVLTF
TGTGCCAGCAGCAAAAGGGACAGGGCTATGCTATCTGGGGCCAACGTCCTGACTTTC
>TRBJ2-2|NA|NA|TRBV7-3
CASSFQNSGELFF
TGTGCCAGCAGCTTTCAAAACAGCGGGGAGCTGTTTTTT
>TRBJ2-3|NA|NA|TRBV21-1
CASSKFQTSGRTDTQYF
TGTGCCAGCAGCAAATTCCAGACTAGCGGACGCACAGATACGCAGTATTTT
>TRBJ2-7|TRBD2|NA|TRBV5-4
CASSLGSGDAYEQYF
TGTGCCAGCAGCTTGGGTAGCGGGGACGCCTACGAGCAGTACTTC
>TRBJ1-1|NA|NA|TRBV7-2
CASSILTNTEAFF
TGTGCCAGCAGCATCCTGACGAACACTGAAGCTTTCTTT
>TRBJ2-1|NA|NA|TRBV18
CASSPTRSLLGDEQFF
TGTGCCAGCTCACCAACCAGAAGCCTCTTAGGCGATGAGCAGTTCTTC
>TRBJ2-1|TRBD2|NA|TRBV29-1
CSVARLANRYNKQFF
TGCAGCGTTGCTCGACTAGCGAACCGCTACAATAAGCAGTTCTTC
>TRBJ2-1|NA|NA|TRBV15
CATSRWGKGRGYNEQFF
TGTGCCACCAGTAGATGGGGCAAGGGGCGGGGTTACAATGAGCAGTTCTTC
>TRBJ2-7|TRBD2|NA|TRBV4-1
CASSQPGTRDYEQYF
TGCGCCAGCAGCCAACCCGGGACTAGAGATTACGAGCAGTACTTC